This T cell receptor beta chain was profiled in a study of blood T cell repertoires in COVID-19. V lost 7 bases to trimming and J lost 4 bases, with 13 bases between them. The CDR3 spans 13 residues. Looked up from germline, CDR1 is LNHDA and CDR2 is SQIVND (reference sequence). Some clones are missing from TCRdb's copy, which holds only in-frame ones; the method was immunoSEQ multiplex PCR. The repertoire has 140,000 to 150,000 clones, around 88% of them found once; the top ten carry under 3%. The sequenced material came from peripheral blood. This sequence joins TRBV19 and TRBJ1-2, with D hard to call. The origin of this receptor is a man aged 55-75 years with active or convalescent COVID-19. CDR3 sequence: CASTPPVGYGYTF. As DNA, the CDR3 is TGTGCCAGTACCCCCCCCGTCGGCTATGGCTACACCTTC.